The 17 T cell receptor beta chains in this list originate from one sample, sequenced in a study of multiple sclerosis patients with progressive multifocal leukoencephalopathy. Time point given: before natalizumab initiation. Generated by immunoSEQ multiplex PCR, the TCRdb table keeps only in-frame clones and is missing some. The data hold under 40,000 clones, with over 90% observed a single time. Sequencing used PBMCs. These TCRs come from a man aged 25 to 45 with multiple sclerosis.

The chain carries TRBV6-5 and TRBJ2-3; 7 bases align to TRBD1. In germline, CDR1 is MNHEY, CDR2 SVGAGI. Trimming at V came to 2 bases and at J to 0 bases, leaving 2 bases not matched to a gene. This CDR3 spans 15 amino acids. The CDR3 DNA sequence: TGTGCCAGCAGTTACACGGGACAGAGCACAGATACGCAGTATTTT. Translating it yields CASSYTGQSTDTQYF.

CDR3 sequence: CASNPSGKQETQYF. CDR3 nucleotide sequence: TGTGCCAGCAATCCTAGCGGGAAGCAAGAGACCCAGTACTTC. The chain has TRBV27 and TRBJ2-5, with 9 bases matching TRBD2. V lost 7 bases and J lost 2; bases outside the gene matches: 5. The germline gives CDR1 MNHEY, CDR2 SMNVEV (reference sequence). The CDR3 loop spans 14 amino acids.

The V and J genes are TRBV30 and TRBJ2-1; possibly TRBD2 for D (5 bases). In germline, CDR1 is GTSNPN, CDR2 SVGIG (reference sequence). V lost 0 bases to trimming and J lost 5 bases, with 14 bases between them. The CDR3 spans 15 residues. CDR3 nucleotide sequence: TGTGCCTGGAGTGTCCGGGGTCTCAATAACAATGAGCAGTTCTTC. It translates to CAWSVRGLNNNEQFF.

This clone was observed a handful of times. This chain links TRBV6-6 with TRBJ2-2, with 8 bases identical to TRBD2. Germline assignment: CDR1 MNHNY and CDR2 SVGAGI (reference sequence). The trim removed 5 bases at V and 7 bases at J, leaving 9 bases unmatched. The CDR3 spans 15 residues. The CDR3 DNA is TGTGCCAGCAGTCACCCTGGGCGGGAGGACGGGGAGCTGTTTTTT. It is translated as CASSHPGREDGELFF.

The J gene is TRBJ2-7, the V gene TRBV7-9; D gene unclear. The germline V gene has CDR1 SEHNR and CDR2 FQNEAQ (reference sequence). This CDR3 is 12 amino acids long. V was trimmed by 3 bases and J by 3 bases, leaving 6 bases between them. CDR3 loop: CASSLVGYEQYV. The CDR3 nucleotides are TGTGCCAGCAGCTTGGTAGGCTACGAGCAGTACGTC.

V gene TRBV5-4 combines with J gene TRBJ1-1; no clear D gene. CDR1 and CDR2 (germline): SGHNT, YYREEE (reference sequence). This CDR3 is built from 13 residues. V gave up 2 bases and J gave up 7 bases, with 12 bases separating them. The CDR3 loop reads CASSFDLVYEAFF. The CDR3 DNA reads TGTGCCAGCAGCTTCGATCTGGTTTATGAAGCTTTCTTT.

This chain uses TRBV9 with TRBJ1-5; D is undetermined. The germline gives CDR1 SGDLS, CDR2 YYNGEE. This CDR3 region has 15 residues. Trimming shortened V by 0 bases and J by 1 base, and 8 bases separated the two germline ends. CDR3 protein: CASSVEGWSNQPQHF. The CDR3 DNA reads as TGTGCCAGCAGCGTAGAGGGTTGGAGCAATCAGCCCCAGCATTTT.

The chain combines TRBV18 with TRBJ2-1, with D unresolved. The CDR3 has 13 amino acids. The germline CDR1 and CDR2 sequences are KGHSH and LQKENI. V lost 0 bases, J lost 10 bases, and 10 bases lay in between. CDR3 bases: TGTGCCAGCTCACCACCGTCAGGTCGGGAGCAGTTCTTC. The encoded protein is CASSPPSGREQFF.

The CDR3 DNA reads as TGTGCCAGCAGCTATAGCGGGAGGGATCGCGGTGAGCAGTTCTTC. The encoded protein is CASSYSGRDRGEQFF. J is TRBJ2-1 and V is TRBV7-2, with 11 bases lining up with TRBD2. This CDR3 comprises 15 residues. Germline values: CDR1 SGHTA, CDR2 FQGNSA. Trimming cost V 4 bases and J 9 bases; bases outside gene matches: 8.

V gene TRBV18 combines with J gene TRBJ2-1; D might be TRBD1 or TRBD2, each matching 5 bases. Germline CDR1 KGHSH, CDR2 LQKENI. V lost 0 bases and J 4 bases, leaving 7 bases between the germline ends. This CDR3 contains 14 residues. CDR3 region: CASSPPGPYNEQFF. The CDR3 DNA reads TGTGCCAGCTCACCACCGGGACCGTACAATGAGCAGTTCTTC.

The chain employs TRBV7-8 and TRBJ2-1, with 10 bases lining up with TRBD2. The germline gives CDR1 SGHVS, CDR2 FQNEAQ. This CDR3 has 19 amino acids. The J segment lost 0 bases and the V segment lost 5 bases, leaving 13 bases of the junction unmatched. CDR3 sequence (DNA): TGTGCCAGCAGCCCTTACGGGACTAGCGTTTCGAGCTCCTACAATGAGCAGTTCTTC. Translated, it gives CASSPYGTSVSSSYNEQFF.

The V gene is TRBV5-1, the J gene TRBJ1-1; D is unclear. The CDR3 loop spans 14 amino acids. V lost 2 bases and J 0 bases, leaving 8 bases between the germline ends. Germline CDR1 is SGHRS and CDR2 is YFSETQ. CDR3 region: CASSLNQLNTEAFF. The CDR3 nucleotides are TGCGCCAGCAGCTTAAATCAGTTGAACACTGAAGCTTTCTTT. Full variable domain (remainder filled in from reference TRBV5-1 and TRBJ1-1): KAGVTQTPRYLIKTRGQQVTLSCSPISGHRSVSWYQQTPGQGLQFLFEYFSETQRNKGNFPGRFSGRQFSNSRSEMNVSTLELGDSALYLCASSLNQLNTEAFFGQGTRLTVV.

V and J are TRBV30 and TRBJ1-2, with TRBD1 as a possible D gene (6 bases). CDR3 length: 16 amino acids. Germline V gene sequence: CDR1 GTSNPN, CDR2 SVGIG (reference sequence). V was pared by 0 bases and J by 8 bases, with 22 bases between. In DNA form, the CDR3 reads TGTGCCTGGAGTGTAGGGCTATCCATCGGGAGGGGGGGCTACACCTTC. It translates to CAWSVGLSIGRGGYTF.

V usage is TRBV7-2 and J usage is TRBJ1-3; no clear D gene. Between the trimmed V and J ends, which lost 1 base and 4 bases, there was a span of 14 bases. Germline CDR1 and CDR2: SGHTA and FQGNSA. This CDR3 has 16 residues. CDR3 in DNA: TGTGCCAGCAGCTTAGGGACCTTCGGTTCCGGAAACACCATATATTTT. Its translation: CASSLGTFGSGNTIYF.

The table lists this clone with a count of one. The chain carries TRBV7-8 and TRBJ1-5; unclear D gene. The CDR3 is made up of 15 amino acids. The germline V gene has CDR1 SGHVS and CDR2 FQNEAQ. V lost 2 bases and J lost 0, with 8 bases in between. CDR3 region: CASSLFGDSNQPQHF. For the CDR3, the DNA is TGTGCCAGCAGCTTATTCGGCGATAGCAATCAGCCCCAGCATTTT.

The CDR3 sequence: CASSPRYGQGALDTQYF. The CDR3 bases are TGTGCCAGCAGCCCACGTTACGGACAGGGGGCTTTGGATACGCAGTATTTT. V gene TRBV9 combines with J gene TRBJ2-3; 11 bases agree with TRBD1. Per germline, CDR1 SGDLS and CDR2 YYNGEE. J gave up 6 bases and V 4 bases, and 13 bases lay outside the gene matches. The CDR3 is 17 amino acids.

The count of this clone is one. CDR3 region: CASRPGLAFSSYNEQFF. In DNA, the CDR3 is TGTGCCAGCAGACCGGGACTAGCATTCAGCTCCTACAATGAGCAGTTCTTC. This chain uses TRBV27 with TRBJ2-1; 9 bases align to TRBD2. V lost 6 bases and J lost 0; bases outside the gene matches: 9. The CDR3 loop spans 17 amino acids. CDR1 is MNHEY, CDR2 SMNVEV, per germline (reference sequence).